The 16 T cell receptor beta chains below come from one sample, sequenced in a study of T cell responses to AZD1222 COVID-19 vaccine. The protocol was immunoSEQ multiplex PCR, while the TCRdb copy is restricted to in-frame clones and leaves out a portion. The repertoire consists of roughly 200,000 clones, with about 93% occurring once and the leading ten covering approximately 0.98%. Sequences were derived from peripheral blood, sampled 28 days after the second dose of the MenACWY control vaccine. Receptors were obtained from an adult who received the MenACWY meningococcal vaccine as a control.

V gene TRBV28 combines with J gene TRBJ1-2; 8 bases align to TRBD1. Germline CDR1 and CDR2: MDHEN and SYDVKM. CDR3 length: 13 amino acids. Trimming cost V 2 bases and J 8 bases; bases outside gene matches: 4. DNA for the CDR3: TGTGCCAGCAGTTTAGTCAGGGGGCAAGGCTACACCTTC. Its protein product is CASSLVRGQGYTF.

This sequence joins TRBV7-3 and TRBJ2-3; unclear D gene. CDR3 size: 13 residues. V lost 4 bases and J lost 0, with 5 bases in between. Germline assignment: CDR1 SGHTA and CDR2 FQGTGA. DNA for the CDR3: TGTGCCAGCAGCTCTACAAGCACAGATACGCAGTATTTT. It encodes CASSSTSTDTQYF.

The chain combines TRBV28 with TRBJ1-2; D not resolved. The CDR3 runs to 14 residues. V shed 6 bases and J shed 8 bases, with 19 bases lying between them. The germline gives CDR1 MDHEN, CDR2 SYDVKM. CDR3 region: CASSLVSPTGGYTF. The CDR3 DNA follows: TGTGCCAGCAGCCTGGTTAGCCCGACTGGGGGCTACACCTTC.

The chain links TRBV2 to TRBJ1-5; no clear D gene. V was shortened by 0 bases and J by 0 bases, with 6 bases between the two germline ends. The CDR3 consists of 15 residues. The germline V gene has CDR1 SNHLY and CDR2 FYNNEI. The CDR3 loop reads CASSEASGSNQPQHF. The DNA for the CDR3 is TGTGCCAGCAGTGAAGCTTCAGGTAGCAATCAGCCCCAGCATTTT.

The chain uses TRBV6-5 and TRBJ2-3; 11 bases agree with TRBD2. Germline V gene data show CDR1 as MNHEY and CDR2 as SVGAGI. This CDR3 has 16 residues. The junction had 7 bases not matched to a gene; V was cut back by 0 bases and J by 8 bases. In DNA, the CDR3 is TGTGCCAGCAGTTACTCGATTAGCGGGGGGGCCCCTACGCAGTATTTT. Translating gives CASSYSISGGAPTQYF.

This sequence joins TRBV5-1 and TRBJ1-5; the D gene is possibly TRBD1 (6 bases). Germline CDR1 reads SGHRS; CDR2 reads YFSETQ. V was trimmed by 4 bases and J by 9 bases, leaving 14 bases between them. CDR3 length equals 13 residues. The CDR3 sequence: CASSPTGPGPQHF. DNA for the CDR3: TGCGCCAGCAGCCCCACAGGGCCAGGGCCCCAGCATTTT.

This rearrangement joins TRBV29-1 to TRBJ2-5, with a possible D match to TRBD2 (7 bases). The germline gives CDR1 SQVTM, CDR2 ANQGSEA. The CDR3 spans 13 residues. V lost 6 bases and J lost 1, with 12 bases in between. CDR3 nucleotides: TGCAGCGTACGTCGGGGGGCCCAAGAGACCCAGTACTTC. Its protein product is CSVRRGAQETQYF.

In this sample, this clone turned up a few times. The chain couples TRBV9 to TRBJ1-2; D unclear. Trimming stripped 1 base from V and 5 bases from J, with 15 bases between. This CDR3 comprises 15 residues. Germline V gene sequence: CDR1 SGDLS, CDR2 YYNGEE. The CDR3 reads CASSVKNGEWYGYTF. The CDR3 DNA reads TGTGCCAGCAGCGTAAAGAACGGGGAATGGTATGGCTACACCTTC.

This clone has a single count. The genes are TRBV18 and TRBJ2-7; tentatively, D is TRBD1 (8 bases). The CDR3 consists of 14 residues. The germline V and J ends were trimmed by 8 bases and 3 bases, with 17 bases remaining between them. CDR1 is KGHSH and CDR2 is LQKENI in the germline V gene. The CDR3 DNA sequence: TGTGCCAGCGTCAAGACAGGGGACTACTACGAGCAGTACTTC. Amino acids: CASVKTGDYYEQYF.

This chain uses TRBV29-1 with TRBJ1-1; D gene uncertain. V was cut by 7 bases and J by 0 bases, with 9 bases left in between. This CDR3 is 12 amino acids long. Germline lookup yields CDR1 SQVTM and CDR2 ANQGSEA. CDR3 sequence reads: CSALTVNTEAFF. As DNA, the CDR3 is TGCAGCGCCCTGACGGTGAACACTGAAGCTTTCTTT.

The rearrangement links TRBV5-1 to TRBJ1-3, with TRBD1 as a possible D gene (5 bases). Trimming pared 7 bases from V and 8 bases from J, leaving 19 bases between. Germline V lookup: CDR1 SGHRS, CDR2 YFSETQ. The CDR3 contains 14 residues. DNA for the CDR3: TGCGCCAGCCGGGACGCCGGGGTGGCGGACACCATATATTTT. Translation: CASRDAGVADTIYF.

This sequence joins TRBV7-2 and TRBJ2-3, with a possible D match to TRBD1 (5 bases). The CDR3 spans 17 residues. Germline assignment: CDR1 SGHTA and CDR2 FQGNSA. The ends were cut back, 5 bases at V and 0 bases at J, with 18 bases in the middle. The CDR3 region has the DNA TGTGCCAGCAGCCCGAGGAGAGACAGCGCTAGCACAGATACGCAGTATTTT. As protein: CASSPRRDSASTDTQYF.

The CDR3 sequence: CASTFLPRNTIYF. The DNA for the CDR3 is TGTGCCAGCACTTTCCTACCCAGAAACACCATATATTTT. The chain couples TRBV6-5 to TRBJ1-3; D gene uncertain. The CDR3 spans 13 residues. Germline assignment: CDR1 MNHEY and CDR2 SVGAGI. Trimming cost V 7 bases and J 5 bases, with 12 bases left between them.

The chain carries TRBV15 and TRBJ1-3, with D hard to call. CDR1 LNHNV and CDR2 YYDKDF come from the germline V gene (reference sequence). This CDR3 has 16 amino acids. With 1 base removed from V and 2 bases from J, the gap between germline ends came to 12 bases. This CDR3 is CATSRGDPGTGNTIYF. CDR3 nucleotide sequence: TGTGCCACCAGCAGAGGCGACCCGGGCACTGGAAACACCATATATTTT.

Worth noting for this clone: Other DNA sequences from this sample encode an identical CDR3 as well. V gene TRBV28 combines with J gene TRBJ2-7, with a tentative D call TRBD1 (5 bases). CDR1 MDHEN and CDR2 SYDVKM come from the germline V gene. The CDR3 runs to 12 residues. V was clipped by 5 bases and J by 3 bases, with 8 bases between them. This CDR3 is CASSLTVYEQYF. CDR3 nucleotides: TGTGCCAGCAGTCTGACAGTCTACGAGCAGTACTTC.

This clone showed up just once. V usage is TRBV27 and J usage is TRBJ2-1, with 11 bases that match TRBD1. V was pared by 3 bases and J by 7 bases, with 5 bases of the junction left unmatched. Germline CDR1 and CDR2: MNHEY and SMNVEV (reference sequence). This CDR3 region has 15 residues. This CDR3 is CASSFGTGGKNEQFF. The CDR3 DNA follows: TGTGCCAGCAGTTTTGGGACAGGGGGGAAGAATGAGCAGTTCTTC.